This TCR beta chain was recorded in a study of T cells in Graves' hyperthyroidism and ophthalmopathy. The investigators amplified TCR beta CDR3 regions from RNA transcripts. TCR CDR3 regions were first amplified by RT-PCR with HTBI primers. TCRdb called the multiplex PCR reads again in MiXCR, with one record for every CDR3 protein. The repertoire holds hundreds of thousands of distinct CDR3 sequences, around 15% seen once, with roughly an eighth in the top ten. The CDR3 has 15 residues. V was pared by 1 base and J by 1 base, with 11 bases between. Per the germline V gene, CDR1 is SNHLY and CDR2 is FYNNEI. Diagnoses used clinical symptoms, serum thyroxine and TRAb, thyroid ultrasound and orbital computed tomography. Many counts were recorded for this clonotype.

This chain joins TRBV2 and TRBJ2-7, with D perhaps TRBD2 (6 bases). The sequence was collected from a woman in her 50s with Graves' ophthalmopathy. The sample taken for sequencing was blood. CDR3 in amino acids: CASSEVWLASYEQYF. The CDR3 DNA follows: TGTGCCAGCAGTGAAGTGTGGCTAGCGTCCTACGAGCAGTACTTC. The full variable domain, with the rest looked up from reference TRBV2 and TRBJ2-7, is EPEVTQTPSHQVTQMGQEVILRCVPISNHLYFYWYRQILGQKVEFLVSFYNNEISEKSEIFDDQFSVERPDGSNFTLKIRSTKLEDSAMYFCASSEVWLASYEQYFGPGTRLTVT.